This T cell receptor beta chain was sequenced during a study of cytomegalovirus exposure and HLA in healthy donors. On the study more broadly: An early data release held approximately 80 million unique TCRs from HLA-typed donors. Ancestry clustering placed around 80% of over 300 genotyped donors in the Caucasian-associated cluster. The study's findings and limits: Cytomegalovirus association was assigned to about 150 TCR beta chains.

V was clipped by 2 bases and J by 1 base, with 8 bases between them. Germline assignment: CDR1 SGHTA and CDR2 FQGNSA. The CDR3 length is 14 residues. The PCR was carried out with 60 Vbeta primers and 13 Jbeta primers. Assay used: immunoSEQ multiplex PCR; TCRdb lists only in-frame clones, some missing. Here the sample spans fewer than 80,000 clones, roughly 71% being singletons. For this clone: The target antigen is unknown.

The sample consisted of PBMCs. This receptor was identified in a man aged 45-65 years in good health and CMV-seropositive. The chain couples TRBV7-2 to TRBJ1-1, with D perhaps TRBD1 (6 bases). The CDR3 reads CASSLSRGNTEAFF. CDR3 sequence (DNA): TGTGCCAGCAGCTTAAGCAGGGGGAACACTGAAGCTTTCTTT.